Below, 9 T cell receptor beta chains from the same sample are listed, as sequenced in a study of T-cell memory formation after mild COVID-19. A single record per CDR3 protein comes from TCRdb applying MiXCR to the 5' RACE reads. Among hundreds of thousands of distinct CDR3 sequences listed, 12% to 15% were seen once. The specimen sequenced was PBMCs or a T cell subset sorted from them (not recorded which). These receptors came from a man younger than 30 who had mild COVID-19 (a few samples of this study predate the infection). Cell type and time point are not known.

The V and J genes are TRBV6-2 or TRBV6-3 and TRBJ2-1; D perhaps matches TRBD2 (7 bases). This CDR3 has 15 residues. The germline gives CDR1 MNHEY, CDR2 SVGEGT. Trimming took 10 bases from V and 1 from J, leaving 17 bases between them. The CDR3 loop is CATRWAGASYNEQFF. The CDR3 DNA is TGTGCCACCAGGTGGGCGGGGGCGTCCTACAATGAGCAGTTCTTC.

This clonotype has only a few counts. V usage is TRBV6-5 and J usage is TRBJ2-5; 8 positions match TRBD1. Trimming took 2 bases from V and 4 from J; bases not matched to a gene: 3. The CDR3 totals 14 residues. Germline CDR1 is MNHEY and CDR2 is SVGAGI. The CDR3 protein is CASSYPGQGETQYF. The DNA of the CDR3 is TGTGCCAGCAGTTACCCCGGACAGGGAGAGACCCAGTACTTC.

The sample holds a few counts of this clonotype. CDR3 DNA sequence: TGCGCCAGCAGCTCGGAGGGGACAGACCAAGAGACCCAGTACTTC. Protein product: CASSSEGTDQETQYF. This chain links TRBV5-1 with TRBJ2-5; D may be TRBD1 (7 bases). This CDR3 contains 15 residues. The V and J ends lost 3 bases and 0 bases respectively, with 12 bases between them. Per germline, CDR1 SGHRS and CDR2 YFSETQ. The full variable domain, in which reference TRBV5-1 and TRBJ2-5 provide the parts outside the CDR3, is KAGVTQTPRYLIKTRGQQVTLSCSPISGHRSVSWYQQTPGQGLQFLFEYFSETQRNKGNFPGRFSGRQFSNSRSEMNVSTLELGDSALYLCASSSEGTDQETQYFGPGTRLLVL.

This clonotype was recorded a few times. The gene calls are TRBV7-9 and TRBJ2-1; the match to TRBD1 covers 8 bases. V was pared by 1 base and J by 6 bases, with 8 bases of the junction left unmatched. Germline assignment: CDR1 SEHNR and CDR2 FQNEAQ (reference sequence). The CDR3 loop spans 16 amino acids. The CDR3 DNA is TGTGCCAGCAGCTTAGTATCAGGGGGCCTGGGCAATGAGCAGTTCTTC. This sequence encodes CASSLVSGGLGNEQFF. Full variable domain (outside the CDR3, taken from reference TRBV7-9 and TRBJ2-1): DTGVSQNPRHKITKRGQNVTFRCDPISEHNRLYWYRQTLGQGPEFLTYFQNEAQLEKSRLLSDRFSAERPKGSFSTLEIQRTEQGDSAMYLCASSLVSGGLGNEQFFGPGTRLTVL.

This clonotype occurred many times. The rearrangement uses TRBV3-1 and TRBJ1-2; tentative D call: TRBD1 (5 bases). CDR1 and CDR2 from the germline V gene are LGHDT and YNNKEL (reference sequence). The CDR3 has 18 residues. V was pared by 0 bases and J by 3 bases, with 20 bases between. The CDR3 sequence: CASSQDLGHDPEDYGYTF. CDR3 sequence (DNA): TGTGCCAGCAGCCAAGATCTTGGACATGACCCGGAGGACTATGGCTACACCTTC.

The table lists this clonotype with a few counts. The chain recombines TRBV15 with TRBJ1-4, with 7 nucleotides matching TRBD1. Germline values: CDR1 LNHNV, CDR2 YYDKDF (reference sequence). The CDR3 covers 19 residues. V trimming: 5 bases; J trimming: 8 bases; junction bases outside the gene matches: 23. CDR3 sequence (DNA): TGTGCCACCAGCCTGATGGGAGATAGAGGAACAGGGGCCTGGGAAAAACTGTTTTTT. It encodes CATSLMGDRGTGAWEKLFF.

The CDR3 nucleotides read TGTGCCAGCAGCGGAAGACAGGGAACGGGTTCACCCCTCCACTTT. Translating it yields CASSGRQGTGSPLHF. The chain is built from TRBV5-5 and TRBJ1-6; 7 bases match TRBD1. The CDR3 runs to 15 residues. Per germline, CDR1 SGHKS and CDR2 YYEKEE (reference sequence). Unmatched junction bases numbered 10, after V lost 4 bases and J lost 9 bases.

The chain recombines TRBV19 with TRBJ1-2; 9 nucleotides line up with TRBD1. Germline CDR1 reads LNHDA; CDR2 reads SQIVND (reference sequence). The CDR3 extends over 17 amino acids. The J segment lost 5 bases and the V segment lost 5 bases, leaving 15 bases of the junction unmatched. The CDR3 nucleotides read TGTGCCAGTAGTCCTGACCGTACCGGGACAGGGTCGTATGGCTACACCTTC. This encodes CASSPDRTGTGSYGYTF. The variable domain in full, with the rest retrieved from reference TRBV19 and TRBJ1-2, is DGGITQSPKYLFRKEGQNVTLSCEQNLNHDAMYWYRQDPGQGLRLIYYSQIVNDFQKGDIAEGYSVSREKKESFPLTVTSAQKNPTAFYLCASSPDRTGTGSYGYTFGSGTRLTVV.

There are many counts of this clonotype. V and J are TRBV7-8 and TRBJ2-7; 11 nucleotides agree with TRBD1. CDR3 size: 16 residues. V lost 4 bases to trimming and J lost 4 bases; unmatched junction nucleotides: 9. The germline CDR1 and CDR2 sequences are SGHVS and FQNEAQ. The DNA for the CDR3 is TGTGCCAGCAGCTCTGAAGGGACAGGGGGATTATACGAGCAGTACGTC. Encoded protein: CASSSEGTGGLYEQYV.